Listed below are T cell receptor beta chains from one sample, sequenced in a study of Ad26.COV2.S vaccination and SARS-CoV-2 variants. Some clones are missing from TCRdb's copy, which holds only in-frame ones; the method was immunoSEQ multiplex PCR. The sample lists some 190,000 clones; approximately 88% were seen once. The source material was peripheral blood, sampled after recovery from COVID-19. The source is a human donor who had recovered from COVID-19. Each CDR3 is given with its conserved first and last residue. The D gene is left open where the match is weak. Clone size is given for some rows only: seen once, a few or many times, or a class if the clone is expanded.

>.|TRBJ2-2|TRBV29-1|TRBD1
TGCAGCGTTGCCGAAATGGGACAGGCGGGCACCGGGGAGCTGTTTTTT
CSVAEMGQAGTGELFF
>.|TRBJ1-1|TRBV10-2|.
TGCGCCAGCAGTGACCGCCCCTCCGGGATGAACACTGAAGCTTTCTTT
CASSDRPSGMNTEAFF
>.|TRBJ1-5|TRBV6-5|.
TGTGCCAGCGTCCACTTTGGATCAACTCAGCCCCAGCATTTT
CASVHFGSTQPQHF
>.|TRBJ2-1|TRBV9|.
TGTGCCAGCAGCAACGGACTGGGCTACAATGAGCAGTTCTTC
CASSNGLGYNEQFF
>once|TRBJ1-1|TRBV27|.
TGTGCCAGCAGTTTAAACAGGTTGAACACTGAAGCTTTCTTT
CASSLNRLNTEAFF
>.|TRBJ1-1|TRBV3-1/TRBV3-2|.
TGTGCCAGCAGCCAACCCTTTTTAGGGTCGGGGAACACTGAAGCTTTCTTT
CASSQPFLGSGNTEAFF
>.|TRBJ2-7|TRBV27|TRBD2
TGTGCCAGCAGTTTTAGCGGGGGCCTTTACGAGCAGTACTTC
CASSFSGGLYEQYF
>.|TRBJ1-5|TRBV7-2|TRBD1
TGTGCCAGCAGCCTGGGACAGGTTTGGCAGCCCCAGCATTTT
CASSLGQVWQPQHF
>.|TRBJ2-2|TRBV11-3|.
TGTGCCAGCAGCCCTTTCCGTGGCACCGGGGAGCTGTTTTTT
CASSPFRGTGELFF
>.|TRBJ2-5|TRBV14|TRBD2
TGTGCCAGCAGCCAAGAAGCGGGAGGGGCGACCCAGTACTTC
CASSQEAGGATQYF
>.|TRBJ1-6|TRBV3-1/TRBV3-2|.
TGTGCCAGCAGCCAGGGAAGGTGGAATTCACCCCTCCACTTT
CASSQGRWNSPLHF
>.|TRBJ1-1|TRBV7-9|.
TGTGCCAGCAGCTTAGAGCGTTTTACAGGGCGAACGACTGAAGCTTTCTTT
CASSLERFTGRTTEAFF
>.|TRBJ1-1|TRBV5-1|.
TGCGCCAGCAGAGCCTTACGGCAGGGCTTATACGCTTTCTTT
CASRALRQGLYAFF
>.|TRBJ2-5|TRBV11-1|.
TGTGCCAGCAGCCTCGGCTGGCAGGCACAAGAGACCCAGTACTTC
CASSLGWQAQETQYF
>.|TRBJ1-1|TRBV5-1|TRBD1
TGCGCCAGCAGCTTGGGTACAGGGGTATTCACTGAAGCTTTCTTT
CASSLGTGVFTEAFF
>.|TRBJ1-6|TRBV25-1|.
TGTGCCAGCCGTAGGACAGAAGCCTCACCCCTCCACTTT
CASRRTEASPLHF
>.|TRBJ2-2|TRBV19|.
TGTGCCAGTACTGCTTCATCGAACACCGGGGAGCTGTTTTTT
CASTASSNTGELFF
>.|TRBJ1-2|TRBV5-1|TRBD1
TGCGCCAGCAGCTTGGACGGGACAGGGCCCTATGGCTACACCTTC
CASSLDGTGPYGYTF
>few|TRBJ1-2|TRBV12-5|.
TGTGCTAGTGGTTTGGGGACGGGGGCCTATGGCTACACCTTC
CASGLGTGAYGYTF
>.|TRBJ1-1|TRBV11-1|.
TGTGCCAGCAGCACGGTCGTAGATCACGGAGCTTTCTTT
CASSTVVDHGAFF